The 11 T cell receptor beta chains presented below share a single source sample, sequenced in a study of blood T cell repertoires in COVID-19 (TCRdb year 2020). Libraries were made using the immunoSEQ multiplex PCR assay. Drawn from immuneACCESS, this table holds only the in-frame rearrangements with V and J called that TCRdb kept. Clones are partly lost; checked studies trace under half to an unresolved V gene and leave the rest unexplained. This sample gives 300,000 to 400,000 clones in total; less than 85% of them show up just once. The ten top clones hold 1.5% to 2% of the sample. Sample: PBMCs or T cells enriched from blood (not recorded which). Every receptor here comes from a woman under 40 who had been exposed to COVID-19.

V usage is TRBV19 and J usage is TRBJ1-5, with D maybe TRBD1 (5 bases). From germline, CDR1 is LNHDA and CDR2 SQIVND (reference sequence). Deletions cut 4 bases from V and 0 bases from J, with 16 bases between. There are 17 residues in the CDR3. This CDR3 is CASSTGWPTYSNQPQHF. In DNA form, the CDR3 reads TGTGCCAGTAGTACAGGGTGGCCAACCTATAGCAATCAGCCCCAGCATTTT.

A single count supports this clone. This chain uses TRBV7-9 with TRBJ2-5; tentative D call: TRBD2 (6 bases). This CDR3 is 13 amino acids long. V lost 2 bases to trimming and J lost 5 bases, with 9 bases between them. Germline V gives CDR1 SEHNR, CDR2 FQNEAQ (reference sequence). CDR3 sequence: CASSLRGGETQYF. For the CDR3, the DNA is TGTGCCAGCAGCTTACGAGGAGGGGAGACCCAGTACTTC.

Notes on this clone: Mismatch with germline at one junction end may stem from a read error. This same CDR3 is encoded by further DNA sequences in the sample. J is TRBJ1-1 and V is TRBV5-4; D remains unclear. Germline V lookup: CDR1 SGHNT, CDR2 YYREEE (reference sequence). The CDR3 is 15 amino acids. The CDR3 is CASSREILASTEAFF. Written as DNA, the CDR3 is TGTGCTAGCAGCCGGGAAATCCTCGCTAGCACTGAAGCTTTCTTT.

Concerning this clone itself: Other DNA sequences from this sample encode an identical CDR3 as well. This sequence joins TRBV9 and TRBJ1-3, with D possibly being TRBD1 (5 bases). The CDR3 totals 14 residues. The V end lost 0 bases, the J end lost 4 bases, and 8 bases lay between the germline ends. Germline V lookup: CDR1 SGDLS, CDR2 YYNGEE. This CDR3 reads CASSVETGGNTIYF. In nucleotides, the CDR3 is TGTGCCAGCAGCGTAGAAACAGGCGGAAACACCATATATTTT.

This clone is a singleton in its sample. V is TRBV11-2 and J is TRBJ2-7; unclear D gene. The CDR3 extends over 15 amino acids. V gave up 0 bases and J gave up 3 bases, with 12 bases separating them. From germline, CDR1 is SGHAT and CDR2 FQNNGV. In DNA, the CDR3 is TGTGCCAGCAGCTTAGAGGCAGATGTTTACTACGAGCAGTACTTC. Its protein product is CASSLEADVYYEQYF.

The chain joins TRBV19 to TRBJ1-5; 7 nucleotides line up with TRBD1. With 6 bases clipped from V and 5 bases from J, the junction kept 13 bases outside the gene matches. CDR1 LNHDA and CDR2 SQIVND come from the germline V gene (reference sequence). This CDR3 region has 16 residues. The CDR3 loop reads CASRWTGEGAYQPQHF. CDR3 DNA sequence: TGTGCCAGTAGGTGGACAGGAGAAGGGGCCTATCAGCCCCAGCATTTT.

The rearrangement uses TRBV5-6 and TRBJ1-5; D gene uncertain. Germline V lookup: CDR1 SGHDT, CDR2 YYEEEE. V was cut by 4 bases and J by 7 bases, with 15 bases left in between. The CDR3 extends over 14 amino acids. In nucleotides, the CDR3 is TGTGCCAGCAGCCCTTCGGGAGGTGGCCAGCCCCAGCATTTT. Encoded protein: CASSPSGGGQPQHF.

This sequence joins TRBV20-1 and TRBJ2-7; no definite D call. There are 11 residues in the CDR3. Per germline, CDR1 DFQATT and CDR2 SNEGSKA (reference sequence). Trimming removed 4 bases from V and 6 bases from J, with 10 bases in between. The chain's CDR3 is CSAMSYSEQYF. The CDR3 bases are TGCAGTGCTATGAGCTATTCCGAGCAGTACTTC.

In this sample, this clone turned up a few times. The chain is built from TRBV7-3 and TRBJ1-1; no clear D gene. This CDR3 has 12 residues. Germline loops: CDR1 SGHTA, CDR2 FQGTGA. Trimming took 5 bases from V and 7 from J, leaving 11 bases between them. CDR3 loop: CASSPGSGEAFF. The CDR3 DNA is TGTGCCAGCAGCCCGGGATCGGGTGAAGCTTTCTTT.

The V and J genes are TRBV30 and TRBJ2-1; 8 bases align to TRBD2. V lost 3 bases, J lost 7 bases, and 5 bases stayed unmatched. Germline CDR1 reads GTSNPN; CDR2 reads SVGIG (reference sequence). CDR3 length equals 13 residues. The CDR3 sequence: CAWRGRGVNEQFF. The DNA for the CDR3 is TGTGCCTGGAGAGGGCGGGGGGTTAATGAGCAGTTCTTC.

J is TRBJ2-1 and V is TRBV7-2, with D tentatively TRBD2 (5 bases). The CDR3 is 15 amino acids. The germline gives CDR1 SGHTA, CDR2 FQGNSA. With 1 base removed from V and 5 bases from J, the gap between germline ends came to 12 bases. The CDR3 nucleotides are TGTGCCAGCAGCTTAGACGCCGGGGTTCACAATGAGCAGTTCTTC. Protein product: CASSLDAGVHNEQFF.